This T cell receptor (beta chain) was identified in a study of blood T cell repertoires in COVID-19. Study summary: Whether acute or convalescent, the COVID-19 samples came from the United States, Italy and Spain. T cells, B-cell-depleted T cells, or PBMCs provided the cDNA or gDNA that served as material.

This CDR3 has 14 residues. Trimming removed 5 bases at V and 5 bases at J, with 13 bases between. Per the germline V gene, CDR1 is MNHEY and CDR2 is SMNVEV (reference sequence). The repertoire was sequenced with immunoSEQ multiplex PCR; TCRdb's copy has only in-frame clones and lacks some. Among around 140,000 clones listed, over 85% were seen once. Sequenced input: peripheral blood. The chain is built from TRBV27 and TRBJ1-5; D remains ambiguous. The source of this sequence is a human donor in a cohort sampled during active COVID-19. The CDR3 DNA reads TGTGCCAGCAGTCCCAGCGGGCCATATCAGCCCCAGCATTTT. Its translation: CASSPSGPYQPQHF.